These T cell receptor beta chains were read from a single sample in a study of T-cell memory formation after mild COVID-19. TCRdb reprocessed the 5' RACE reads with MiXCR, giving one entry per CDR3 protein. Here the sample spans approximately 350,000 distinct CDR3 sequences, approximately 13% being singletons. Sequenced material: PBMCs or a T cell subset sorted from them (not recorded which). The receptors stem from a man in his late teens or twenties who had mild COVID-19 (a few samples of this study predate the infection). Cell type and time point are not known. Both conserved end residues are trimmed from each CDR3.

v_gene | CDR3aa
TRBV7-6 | ASSLYSGGDFPEQF
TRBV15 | ATSLGLLGPAF
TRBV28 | ASSLALQAYGYT
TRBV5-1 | ASSLARRGAATGELF
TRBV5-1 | ASSLGWTGGLNYGYT
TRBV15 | ATSRVGTGDADTQY
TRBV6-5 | ASTSGTGGEKLF
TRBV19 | ASSPGTGTQETQY
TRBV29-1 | SVEGDSYEQY
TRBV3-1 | ASSSRIGEQY
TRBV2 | ASSLLGALPGELF
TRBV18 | ASSASSWVPTRYNEQF
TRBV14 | ASSYRTDRGYT
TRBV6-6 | ASSMAGNNEQF
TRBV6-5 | ASSDGSTNEKLF
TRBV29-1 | SVEYRAPGQGTYEQY
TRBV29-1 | SVEALSSGLGQY
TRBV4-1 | ASSQDWGPRF
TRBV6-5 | ASRPDVGYRGTDTQY
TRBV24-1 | ATSTSSGANVLT
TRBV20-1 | SATTRSFGNEQF
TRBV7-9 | ASSREGPTTDTQY
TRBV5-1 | ASSLRSTYEQY
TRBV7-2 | ASSLFVGTGADNSPLH
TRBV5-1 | ASSHGGGTEAF
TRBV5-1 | ASSPGGATVYEQF
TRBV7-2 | ASSLVSGPETQY
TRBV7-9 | ASSRLPDYNSPLH
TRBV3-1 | ASSRLDSRTEAF
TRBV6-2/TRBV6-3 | ATSTLRSNQPQH
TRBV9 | ASSVGEGYNSPLH
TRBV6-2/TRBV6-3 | AVGGAGFGSNQPQH
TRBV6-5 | ASSTGGGSPLH
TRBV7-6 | ASSLPGGSPLH